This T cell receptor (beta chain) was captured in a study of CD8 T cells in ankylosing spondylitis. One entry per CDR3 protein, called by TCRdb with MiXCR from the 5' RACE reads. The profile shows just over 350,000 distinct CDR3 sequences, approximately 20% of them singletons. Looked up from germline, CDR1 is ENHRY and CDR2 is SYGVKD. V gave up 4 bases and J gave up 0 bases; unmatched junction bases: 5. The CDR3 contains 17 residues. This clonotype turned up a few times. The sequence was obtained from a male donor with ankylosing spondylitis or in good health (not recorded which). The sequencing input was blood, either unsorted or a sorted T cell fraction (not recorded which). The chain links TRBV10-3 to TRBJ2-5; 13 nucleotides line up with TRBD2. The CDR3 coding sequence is TGTGCCATCAGTGCGGGGACTAGCGGGGTATACCAAGAGACCCAGTACTTC. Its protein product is CAISAGTSGVYQETQYF.